The clone carrying this T cell receptor (beta chain) was counted between two and nine times. Its matching antigen is unknown. There are 14 residues in the CDR3. Germline-derived CDR1 and CDR2 are SGDLS and YYNGEE. V trimming: 3 bases; J trimming: 4 bases; junction bases outside the gene matches: 2. The data are from a study of response to subunit inactivated influenza vaccine. The study's findings and limits: With each seasonal influenza vaccination, the authors suggested, few new T cells are recruited.

TCRdb processed the RT-PCR reads anew with MiXCR; each CDR3 protein has one entry. The table has some 850,000 distinct CDR3 sequences, less than 20% seen once. This sequence was found in a man between 45 and 60 years old who received an inactivated influenza vaccine. The chain links TRBV9 to TRBJ2-5; 11 bases agree with TRBD2. Sequences were derived from PBMCs from blood, sampled about 5 days after vaccination. DNA for the CDR3: TGTGCCAGCAGCGCCGGACTAGCGGGAGAGACCCAGTACTTC. It translates to CASSAGLAGETQYF.